A single sample gave rise to the 15 T cell receptor beta chains below, sequenced in a study of regulatory and conventional T cells in RAG deficiency. The sorted conventional CD4+ T cells were CD25-low and CD127-high, with genomic DNA sequenced. Generated by immunoSEQ multiplex PCR, the TCRdb table keeps only in-frame clones and is missing some. The sample lists more than 40,000 clones; about 87% were seen once. This sample also appeared in a second study, on regulatory T cells. This second report adds: The PCR used 52 TRBV and 13 TRBJ primers.

The source material was CD4+ effector T cells sorted from blood. These receptor sequences come from a human donor in good health.

The V and J genes are TRBV11-2 and TRBJ2-5; no clear D. Germline CDR1 reads SGHAT; CDR2 reads FQNNGV. The ends were cut back, 1 base at V and 4 bases at J, with 4 bases in the middle. The CDR3 length is 12 residues. DNA of the CDR3: TGTGCCAGCAGCTTAGCGGTAGAGACCCAGTACTTC. Its protein is CASSLAVETQYF.

CDR3 nucleotides: TGTGCCAGCAGAGCCGTTGGAAGCGTCCGGGAGCTGTTTTTT. This codes for CASRAVGSVRELFF. This sequence joins TRBV2 and TRBJ2-2; no definite D call. Germline lookup yields CDR1 SNHLY and CDR2 FYNNEI. V dropped 6 bases and J dropped 9 bases, with 17 bases sitting between them. The CDR3 loop spans 14 amino acids.

The chain links TRBV5-1 to TRBJ2-2; 9 bases map to TRBD1. The V and J ends lost 3 bases and 3 bases, in that order; junction bases with no gene match: 6. Germline lookup yields CDR1 SGHRS and CDR2 YFSETQ. The CDR3 extends over 16 amino acids. In DNA form, the CDR3 reads TGCGCCAGCAGCTCCCGGACAGGGGTGGACACCGGGGAGCTGTTTTTT. Amino acid sequence: CASSSRTGVDTGELFF.

CDR3 sequence reads: CASSYPGSFANTGELFF. CDR3 coding DNA: TGTGCCAGCAGCTATCCAGGGTCCTTTGCGAACACCGGGGAGCTGTTTTTT. This sequence joins TRBV11-3 and TRBJ2-2, with D perhaps TRBD1 (5 bases). The CDR3 has 17 residues. V was trimmed by 4 bases and J by 0 bases, leaving 15 bases between them. CDR1 and CDR2 from the germline V gene are SGHNT and YENEEA.

The chain has TRBV28 and TRBJ2-3, with a tentative D call TRBD2 (6 bases). Per the germline V gene, CDR1 is MDHEN and CDR2 is SYDVKM. V lost 8 bases, J lost 1 base, and 10 bases lay in between. CDR3 size: 13 residues. The CDR3 region is CASGPGGTDTQYF. DNA for the CDR3: TGTGCCAGCGGCCCGGGGGGCACAGATACGCAGTATTTT.

Concerning this clone: This CDR3 is also generated by other DNA sequences in the sample. The chain has TRBV2 and TRBJ2-1; TRBD2 matches at 13 bases. V gave up 9 bases and J gave up 8 bases; unmatched junction bases: 4. The CDR3 is made up of 13 amino acids. Per the germline V gene, CDR1 is SNHLY and CDR2 is FYNNEI. The CDR3 region is CASGLAGVDEQFF. Written as DNA, the CDR3 is TGTGCCAGTGGACTAGCGGGAGTGGATGAGCAGTTCTTC. The whole variable domain, filled in from reference TRBV2 and TRBJ2-1, reads EPEVTQTPSHQVTQMGQEVILRCVPISNHLYFYWYRQILGQKVEFLVSFYNNEISEKSEIFDDQFSVERPDGSNFTLKIRSTKLEDSAMYFCASGLAGVDEQFFGPGTRLTVL.

The DNA for the CDR3 is TGTGCCAGCTGTCCGTGGGCGGGAGGACCTCGATTCTACAATGAGCAGTTCTTC. It encodes CASCPWAGGPRFYNEQFF. The V gene is TRBV21-1, the J gene TRBJ2-1; TRBD2 was called by the table and not checked on the DNA. TRBV21-1 is described as a pseudogene. This CDR3 comprises 18 residues.

This chain joins TRBV6-5 and TRBJ1-1, with 7 bases lining up with TRBD1. There are 12 residues in the CDR3. The V and J ends lost 8 bases and 3 bases, in that order; junction bases with no gene match: 3. Germline V gene sequence: CDR1 MNHEY, CDR2 SVGAGI. The CDR3, as DNA: TGTGCCAGCCGACAGGGTGACACTGAAGCTTTCTTT. Residues: CASRQGDTEAFF.

This clone was picked up a small number of times. The V gene is TRBV9, the J gene TRBJ2-5; D remains ambiguous. This CDR3 is 14 amino acids long. Per germline, CDR1 SGDLS and CDR2 YYNGEE. Trimming took 0 bases from V and 5 from J, leaving 11 bases between them. CDR3 coding DNA: TGTGCCAGCAGCGTAGCCCCAGCTGCGGAGACCCAGTACTTC. It translates to CASSVAPAAETQYF.

This chain uses TRBV6-1 with TRBJ2-3; 7 bases line up with TRBD1. The CDR3 extends over 15 amino acids. With 2 bases clipped from V and 3 bases from J, the junction kept 5 bases outside the gene matches. CDR1 MNHNS and CDR2 SASEGT come from the germline V gene. The CDR3, as DNA: TGTGCCAGCAGTGAACGTGGACAGGTGACAGATACGCAGTATTTT. Protein sequence: CASSERGQVTDTQYF.

The CDR3 DNA is TGTGCCAGCTCACCAGGACAGGGGCACACTGAAGCTTTCTTT. It yields the protein CASSPGQGHTEAFF. The chain employs TRBV18 and TRBJ1-1, with 9 bases aligning to TRBD1. This CDR3 spans 14 amino acids. Losses at the gene ends were 2 bases for V and 3 bases for J; bases not matched to a gene: 1. The germline V gene encodes CDR1 KGHSH and CDR2 LQKENI. Full variable domain (outside the CDR3, taken from reference TRBV18 and TRBJ1-1): NAGVMQNPRHLVRRRGQEARLRCSPMKGHSHVYWYRQLPEEGLKFMVYLQKENIIDESGMPKERFSAEFPKEGPSILRIQQVVRGDSAAYFCASSPGQGHTEAFFGQGTRLTVV.

This chain links TRBV7-2 with TRBJ2-3, with unresolved D. CDR1 and CDR2 from the germline V gene are SGHTA and FQGNSA. V was cut by 2 bases and J by 1 base, with 10 bases left in between. The CDR3 runs 15 residues. CDR3: CASSLRMTGTDTQYF. The CDR3 DNA is TGTGCCAGCAGCTTAAGGATGACGGGCACAGATACGCAGTATTTT.

The chain couples TRBV10-1 to TRBJ2-5, with 7 bases identical to TRBD1. The CDR3 length is 13 residues. V dropped 4 bases and J dropped 2; count of bases not matched to a gene: 1. CDR1 and CDR2 (germline): WNHNN, SYGVQD (reference sequence). The CDR3, as DNA: TGCGCCAGCAGTGGGACAGGTCAAGAGACCCAGTACTTC. Residues: CASSGTGQETQYF.

The gene calls are TRBV6-6 and TRBJ1-5; D ambiguous. Per germline, CDR1 MNHNY and CDR2 SVGAGI (reference sequence). The ends were cut back, 6 bases at V and 5 bases at J, with 14 bases in the middle. This CDR3 is 14 amino acids long. The CDR3 reads CASSPYTNHQPQHF. CDR3 in DNA: TGTGCCAGCAGCCCATACACGAACCATCAGCCCCAGCATTTT.

The V call is TRBV2, the J call TRBJ1-2; 8 bases fit TRBD1. Unmatched junction bases numbered 7, after V lost 9 bases and J lost 1 base. Germline V lookup: CDR1 SNHLY, CDR2 FYNNEI. This CDR3 region has 14 residues. CDR3 sequence reads: CASRTGTINYGYTF. CDR3 coding DNA: TGTGCCAGTCGGACAGGGACGATTAACTATGGCTACACCTTC.